This is a list of T cell receptor beta chains from one sample in a study of regulatory T cells in long-lasting Graves disease. MiXCR, run by TCRdb on the multiplex PCR reads, gives a single entry per CDR3 protein. The profile shows 450,000 to 500,000 distinct CDR3 sequences, 16% of them singletons. This same sample was also taken into another study, of T cells in Graves' hyperthyroidism and ophthalmopathy.

This specimen was peripheral blood mononuclear cells (PBMCs), taken at new diagnosis, from a patient treated with antithyroid drugs. The receptors stem from a man aged 35 to 55 with Graves disease. CDR3s include the opening cysteine and the closing phenylalanine or tryptophan. The D gene is left open where the match is weak. A clone size is listed for some rows: how often the clone was seen (once, few, many), or a class if it is expanded.

>TRBV3-1|TRBJ2-7|few|13|NA
CASSQGKAYEQYF
TGTGCCAGCAGCCAAGGTAAAGCCTACGAGCAGTACTTC
>TRBV10-3|TRBJ2-3|many|16|TRBD2
CAISELAGGFTDTQYF
TGTGCCATCAGTGAGTTGGCGGGAGGGTTCACAGATACGCAGTATTTT
>TRBV12-3/TRBV12-4|TRBJ2-1|many|17|NA
CASSPGGSPPPYNEQFF
TGTGCCAGCAGTCCCGGGGGCAGCCCTCCACCCTACAATGAGCAGTTCTTC
>TRBV28|TRBJ2-5|many|17|TRBD1
CASSQPRDRGELETQYF
TGTGCCAGCAGTCAACCCCGGGACAGGGGGGAGTTAGAGACCCAGTACTTC
>TRBV27|TRBJ1-4|few|14|NA
CASSPGRPNEKLFF
TGTGCCAGCAGCCCCGGTAGACCGAATGAAAAACTGTTTTTT
>TRBV6-1|TRBJ1-5|many|15|TRBD1
CASSKPGQGNQPQHF
TGTGCCAGCAGCAAACCGGGACAGGGGAACCAGCCCCAGCATTTT
>TRBV20-1|TRBJ2-7|NA|14|NA
CSASENRAYYEQYF
TGCAGTGCTAGTGAAAACCGGGCGTACTACGAGCAGTACTTC
>TRBV4-1|TRBJ1-5|NA|14|NA
CASSIPGTRQPQHF
TGCGCCAGCAGCATCCCGGGGACCAGGCAGCCCCAGCATTTT
>TRBV20-1|TRBJ2-3|few|15|TRBD2
CSARDGLAVTDTQYF
TGCAGTGCTAGAGATGGACTAGCGGTGACAGATACGCAGTATTTT
>TRBV7-3|TRBJ1-1|few|15|NA
CASSLHRVGSTEAFF
TGTGCCAGCAGCTTACACAGGGTTGGCTCCACTGAAGCTTTCTTT
>TRBV29-1|TRBJ2-1|many|15|NA
CSVEPTGPSYNEQFF
TGCAGCGTTGAGCCGACAGGTCCCTCCTACAATGAGCAGTTCTTC
>TRBV3-1|TRBJ2-4|many|14|NA
CASSHGKKGDIQYF
TGTGCCAGCAGCCACGGGAAGAAGGGGGACATTCAGTACTTC
>TRBV7-9|TRBJ1-3|NA|17|NA
CASSSTDRVTHGNTIYF
TGTGCCAGCAGCTCTACGGACCGGGTCACTCATGGAAACACCATATATTTT
>TRBV2|TRBJ2-3|many|14|NA
CATRGNPSTDTQYF
TGTGCCACCCGGGGAAACCCTAGCACAGATACGCAGTATTTT
>TRBV28|TRBJ2-7|many|16|TRBD1
CASSPPLTGPLYEQYF
TGTGCCAGCAGTCCCCCCCTGACAGGGCCTCTCTACGAGCAGTACTTC
>TRBV3-1|TRBJ2-7|NA|15|TRBD2
CASSQPGLASYEQYF
TGTGCCAGCAGCCAACCGGGACTAGCATCCTACGAGCAGTACTTC
>TRBV20-1|TRBJ2-1|few|17|TRBD2
CSAPGTSGRAYYNEQFF
TGCAGTGCTCCCGGGACTAGCGGGAGGGCCTACTACAATGAGCAGTTCTTC
>TRBV11-2|TRBJ2-5|many|13|NA
CASSAGITETQYF
TGTGCCAGCAGCGCCGGGATCACGGAGACCCAGTACTTC
>TRBV28|TRBJ1-1|many|14|TRBD1
CASSYGQGRTEAFF
TGTGCCAGCAGTTACGGACAGGGGAGGACTGAAGCTTTCTTT
>TRBV28|TRBJ1-1|many|16|NA
CASSSPLGGPNTEAFF
TGTGCCAGCAGTTCTCCCCTCGGCGGCCCGAACACTGAAGCTTTCTTT
>TRBV10-3|TRBJ2-1|few|13|NA
CAIGSLEGNEQFF
TGTGCCATCGGATCGTTAGAGGGCAATGAGCAGTTCTTC
>TRBV20-1|TRBJ2-3|many|16|NA
CSAPNRWAISTDTQYF
TGCAGTGCTCCAAATAGATGGGCTATATCCACAGATACGCAGTATTTT
>TRBV20-1|TRBJ1-2|few|11|NA
CSASFNYGYTF
TGCAGTGCCTCATTTAACTATGGCTACACCTTC
>TRBV7-2|TRBJ2-5|many|15|TRBD2
CASSPLAGVKETQYF
TGTGCCAGCAGCCCACTAGCGGGAGTGAAAGAGACCCAGTACTTC
>TRBV29-1|TRBJ2-7|NA|12|NA
CSGGGPSVEQYF
TGCAGCGGAGGGGGACCCTCGGTCGAGCAGTACTTC
>TRBV20-1|TRBJ2-4|few|15|TRBD2
CSAPPGTSGVNIQYF
TGCAGTGCTCCCCCCGGGACTAGCGGGGTAAACATTCAGTACTTC
>TRBV5-4|TRBJ2-2|many|13|NA
CASSHDGAGELFF
TGTGCCAGCAGCCACGATGGGGCCGGGGAGCTGTTTTTT
>TRBV2|TRBJ2-7|many|15|TRBD1
CASSEADRISYEQYF
TGTGCCAGCAGTGAAGCGGACAGGATTTCCTACGAGCAGTACTTC
>TRBV28|TRBJ2-1|many|13|NA
CASSSRSYNEQFF
TGTGCCAGCAGTTCCCGTTCGTACAATGAGCAGTTCTTC
>TRBV5-4|TRBJ1-2|few|15|NA
CASSLGVGTDYGYTF
TGTGCCAGCAGCTTGGGAGTGGGCACGGACTATGGCTACACCTTC
>TRBV12-5|TRBJ2-5|NA|13|NA
CASGLDVRETQYF
TGTGCTAGTGGTTTGGACGTCAGAGAGACCCAGTACTTC
>TRBV28|TRBJ2-3|many|14|NA
CATLRGGGADTQYF
TGTGCCACCCTGAGGGGAGGGGGCGCAGATACGCAGTATTTT
>TRBV20-1|TRBJ2-7|NA|14|TRBD2
CSANLAGGPYEQYF
TGCAGTGCTAACCTAGCGGGAGGACCCTACGAGCAGTACTTC
>TRBV11-2|TRBJ1-4|many|16|NA
CASSSLRGRTNEKLFF
TGTGCCAGCAGCTCCCTCCGGGGGAGGACTAATGAAAAACTGTTTTTT
>TRBV20-1|TRBJ1-5|many|15|TRBD1
CSARVTGVFGQPQHF
TGCAGTGCTAGAGTGACAGGGGTGTTTGGTCAGCCCCAGCATTTT
>TRBV7-2|TRBJ2-7|few|12|TRBD1
CASSETGVEQYF
TGTGCCAGCAGCGAAACAGGGGTAGAGCAGTACTTC
>TRBV20-1|TRBJ2-2|many|14|TRBD2
CSASPSGRSGELFF
TGCAGTGCTAGCCCTAGCGGGAGGTCCGGGGAGCTGTTTTTT
>TRBV15|TRBJ2-6|NA|17|NA
CATSRPKGNSGANVLTF
TGTGCCACCAGCAGACCTAAAGGGAACTCTGGGGCCAACGTCCTGACTTTC
>TRBV12-3/TRBV12-4|TRBJ1-6|few|17|NA
CASSPLTGTAYNSPLHF
TGTGCCAGCAGCCCTCTAACCGGGACGGCTTATAATTCACCCCTCCACTTT
>TRBV20-1|TRBJ2-6|many|14|NA
CSAGEGTGANVLTF
TGCAGTGCTGGAGAGGGGACTGGGGCCAACGTCCTGACTTTC
>TRBV7-3|TRBJ1-2|many|13|NA
CASSLGERDGYTF
TGTGCCAGCAGCTTAGGCGAGAGAGATGGCTACACCTTC
>TRBV9|TRBJ2-3|NA|15|TRBD1
CASSGRDRIISTQYF
TGTGCCAGCAGCGGCCGGGACAGGATAATTAGTACGCAGTATTTT
>TRBV2|TRBJ2-3|few|15|TRBD1
CASSVGTGGGDTQYF
TGTGCCAGCAGTGTAGGGACAGGAGGGGGAGATACGCAGTATTTT
>TRBV5-1|TRBJ1-3|few|15|NA
CASSATGFSGNTIYF
TGCGCCAGCAGCGCGACGGGATTCTCTGGAAACACCATATATTTT